Detailed here is one T cell receptor beta chain. Its antigen specificity is not known. Base quality data are lacking; no much larger clone is found one base away. This record belongs to a study of regulatory T cells in long-lasting Graves disease (dated by TCRdb to the early 2020s). The study in broad terms: Patients with newly diagnosed Graves' disease had been on antithyroid drugs for under 3 months. The study took place in China and was registered as a clinical trial. This study used TCR sequencing and RNA sequencing of peripheral blood to compare persistent Graves' disease patients against newly diagnosed Graves' disease patients. A total of around 33 samples were covered by TCR sequencing, comprising 13 persistent and around 20 newly diagnosed Graves' disease patients.

The time point label on this specimen signifies: newly diagnosed GD, antithyroid drugs for less than 3 months. For both TCR sequencing and RNA sequencing, RNA was extracted from PBMCs in TRIzol. The diagnosis of Graves' disease followed American Thyroid Association guidelines. Patients for the study were recruited at an endocrinology department in Xi'an, China. Each patient gave around 9.2 milliliters of peripheral blood, collected in an EDTA anticoagulant tube. Ficoll Paque Plus density gradient separation was used to isolate PBMCs, and no additional T cell sorting was done. An Agilent 2100 Bioanalyzer and agarose gel were used to check RNA quality, and a NanoDrop 2000 was used to measure RNA concentration. General study outcomes and caveats: More public clonotypes were shared among persistent patients (about 2,800) than among newly diagnosed patients (approximately 1,000). Sequencing and analysis were limited to the TCR beta chain. The authors acknowledged the small sample size as a limitation that may reduce accuracy. Lower TCR Shannon entropy and fewer highly expanded clones were observed in persistent Graves' disease patients than in newly diagnosed patients, which suggested clonal expansion. Persistent disease showed preferential use of TRBV28, TRBJ1-2 and TRBJ2-5, whereas newly diagnosed disease favored TRBV20-1 and TRBJ2-1. The study examined only peripheral blood because the primary lesion, thyroid tissue, could not be accessed.

Preparation of the library involved multiplex PCR. The run used an Illumina HiSeq 4000. iRepertoire HTBI primers and Arm-PCR amplification of CDR3 regions were used to construct TCR beta libraries. Gel purification was performed on PCR products prior to sequencing. In the paper's pipeline: Across samples, some 62 TRBV and 14 TRBJ segments were identified and used for gene usage analysis of CDR3 amino acid clonotypes. COPE and FqMerger were used to merge the filtered high-quality paired reads into contigs. Contigs were aligned with BLAST to IMGT TRBV, TRBD and TRBJ reference genes, and CDR3 was defined per IMGT. Any clonotype with a frequency above 0.1% was counted as a highly expanded clone. Repertoire diversity was measured by Shannon entropy, and V-J evenness by the Gini coefficient. A clonotype was considered public if more than one individual shared it. Using fastp at Q25 and MiXCR, TCRdb reprocessed the public reads and kept productive beta chains. When rows share a CDR3 protein, they turn into one entry using the most common DNA and genes. For this entry, the V and J calls and clone size follow TCRdb and not the study's own pipeline. This sample lists about 310,000 distinct CDR3 sequences; 15% to 20% were detected once. The ten largest clones capture about two fifths of the sample.

CDR1 and CDR2 (SQVTM, ANQGSEA) derive from the germline V gene. A distance of 10 bases separates the germline ends of V and J, which lose 4 bases and 5 bases respectively. From the cysteine up to the phenylalanine, the CDR3 has a length of 12 residues. Only the CDR3 region is kept as DNA, spanning 36 bases read in frame from base 1. The sequencing used peripheral blood mononuclear cells (PBMCs), collected at new diagnosis, from a patient treated with antithyroid drugs. The clonotype originates from a female donor with Graves disease. This chain is built from TRBV29-1 and TRBJ2-3; tentative D gene TRBD1, with 5 bases matching. The CDR3 here reads CSVVQGLDTQYF. At the DNA level, the sequence is TGCAGCGTTGTTCAGGGATTAGATACGCAGTATTTT.